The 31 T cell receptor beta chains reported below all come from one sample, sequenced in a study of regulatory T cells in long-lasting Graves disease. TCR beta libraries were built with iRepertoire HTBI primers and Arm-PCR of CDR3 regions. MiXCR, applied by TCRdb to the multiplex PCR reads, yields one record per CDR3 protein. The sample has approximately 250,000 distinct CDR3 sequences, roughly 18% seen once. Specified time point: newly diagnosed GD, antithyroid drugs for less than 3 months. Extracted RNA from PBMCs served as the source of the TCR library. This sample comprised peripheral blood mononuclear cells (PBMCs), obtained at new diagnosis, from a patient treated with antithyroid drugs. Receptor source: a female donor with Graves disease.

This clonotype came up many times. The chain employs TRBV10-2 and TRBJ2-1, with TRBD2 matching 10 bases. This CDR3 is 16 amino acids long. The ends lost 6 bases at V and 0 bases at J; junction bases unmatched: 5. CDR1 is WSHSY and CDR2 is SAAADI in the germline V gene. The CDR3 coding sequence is TGCGCCAGCAGACAAGCTAGCGGGAGCTCCTACAATGAGCAGTTCTTC. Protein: CASRQASGSSYNEQFF.

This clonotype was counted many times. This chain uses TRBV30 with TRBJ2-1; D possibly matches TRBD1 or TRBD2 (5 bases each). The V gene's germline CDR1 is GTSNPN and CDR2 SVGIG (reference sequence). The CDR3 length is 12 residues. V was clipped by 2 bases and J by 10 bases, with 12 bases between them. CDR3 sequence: CAWSPSNREQFF. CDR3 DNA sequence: TGTGCCTGGAGTCCTAGCAACAGGGAGCAGTTCTTC.

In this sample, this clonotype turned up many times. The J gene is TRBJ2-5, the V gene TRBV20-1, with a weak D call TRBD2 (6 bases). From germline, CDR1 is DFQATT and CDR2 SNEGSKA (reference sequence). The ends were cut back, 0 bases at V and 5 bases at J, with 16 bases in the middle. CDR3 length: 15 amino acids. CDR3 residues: CSARDGSGAVETQYF. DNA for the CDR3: TGCAGTGCTAGAGATGGGTCGGGAGCGGTGGAGACCCAGTACTTC.

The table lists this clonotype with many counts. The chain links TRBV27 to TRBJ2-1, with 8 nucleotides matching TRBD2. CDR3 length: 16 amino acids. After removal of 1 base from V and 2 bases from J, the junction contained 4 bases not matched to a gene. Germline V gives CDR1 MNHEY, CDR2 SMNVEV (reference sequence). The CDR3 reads CASSLWVAGTYNEQFF. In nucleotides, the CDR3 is TGTGCCAGCAGTTTATGGGTAGCGGGGACCTACAATGAGCAGTTCTTC.

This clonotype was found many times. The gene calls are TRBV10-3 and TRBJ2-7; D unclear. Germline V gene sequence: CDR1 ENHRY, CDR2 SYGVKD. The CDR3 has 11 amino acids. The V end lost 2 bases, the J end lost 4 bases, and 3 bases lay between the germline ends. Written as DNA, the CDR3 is TGTGCCATCAGTGAGAGGTACGAGCAGTACTTC. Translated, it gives CAISERYEQYF.

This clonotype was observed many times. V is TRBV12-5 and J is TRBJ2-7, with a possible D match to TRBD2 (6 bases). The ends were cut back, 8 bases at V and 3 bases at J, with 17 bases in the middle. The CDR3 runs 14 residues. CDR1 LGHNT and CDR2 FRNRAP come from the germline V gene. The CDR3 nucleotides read TGTGCTAGTAGCCGGGCTAGCGCTTACTACGAGCAGTACTTC. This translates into CASSRASAYYEQYF.

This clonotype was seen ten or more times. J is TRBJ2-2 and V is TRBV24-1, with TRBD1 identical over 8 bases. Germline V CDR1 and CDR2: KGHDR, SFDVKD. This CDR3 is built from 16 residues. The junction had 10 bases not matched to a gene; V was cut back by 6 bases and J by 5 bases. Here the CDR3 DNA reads TGTGCCACCAGTTATTCAGGGGGCCGAGGAACCGGGGAGCTGTTTTTT. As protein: CATSYSGGRGTGELFF.

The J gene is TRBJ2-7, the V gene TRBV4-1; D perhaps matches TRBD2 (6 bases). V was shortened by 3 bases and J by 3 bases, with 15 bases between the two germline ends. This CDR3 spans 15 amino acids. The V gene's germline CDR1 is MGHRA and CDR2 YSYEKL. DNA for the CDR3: TGCGCCAGCAGCCACCCGGGACTTACGAACTACGAGCAGTACTTC. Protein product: CASSHPGLTNYEQYF.

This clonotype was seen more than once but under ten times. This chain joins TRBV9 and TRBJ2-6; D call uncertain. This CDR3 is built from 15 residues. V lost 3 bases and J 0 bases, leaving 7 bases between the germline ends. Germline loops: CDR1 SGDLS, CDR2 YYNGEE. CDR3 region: CASSASGSGANVLTF. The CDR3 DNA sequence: TGTGCCAGCAGCGCTTCGGGCTCTGGGGCCAACGTCCTGACTTTC.

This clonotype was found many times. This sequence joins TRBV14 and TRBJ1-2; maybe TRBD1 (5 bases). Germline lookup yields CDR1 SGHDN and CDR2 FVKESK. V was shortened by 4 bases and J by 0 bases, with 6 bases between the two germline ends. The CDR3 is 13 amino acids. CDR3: CASSPQANYGYTF. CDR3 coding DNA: TGTGCCAGCAGCCCACAGGCTAACTATGGCTACACCTTC. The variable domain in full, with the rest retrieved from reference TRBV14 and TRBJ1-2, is EAGVTQFPSHSVIEKGQTVTLRCDPISGHDNLYWYRRVMGKEIKFLLHFVKESKQDESGMPNNRFLAERTGGTYSTLKVQPAELEDSGVYFCASSPQANYGYTFGSGTRLTVV.

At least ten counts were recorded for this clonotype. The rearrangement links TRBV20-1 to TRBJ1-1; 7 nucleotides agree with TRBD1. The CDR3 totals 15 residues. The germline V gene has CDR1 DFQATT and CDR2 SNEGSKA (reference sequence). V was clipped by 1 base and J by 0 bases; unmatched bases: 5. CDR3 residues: CSARVETGLNTEAFF. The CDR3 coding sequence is TGCAGTGCTAGAGTTGAGACAGGGTTGAACACTGAAGCTTTCTTT.

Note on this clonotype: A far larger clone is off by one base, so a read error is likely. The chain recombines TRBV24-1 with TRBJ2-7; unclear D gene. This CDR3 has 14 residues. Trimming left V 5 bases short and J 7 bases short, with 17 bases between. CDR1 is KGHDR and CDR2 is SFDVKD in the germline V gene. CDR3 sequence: CATSVSESYNEQYF. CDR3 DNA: TGTGCCACCAGTGTGTCCGAGTCCTACAATGAGCAGTACTTC.

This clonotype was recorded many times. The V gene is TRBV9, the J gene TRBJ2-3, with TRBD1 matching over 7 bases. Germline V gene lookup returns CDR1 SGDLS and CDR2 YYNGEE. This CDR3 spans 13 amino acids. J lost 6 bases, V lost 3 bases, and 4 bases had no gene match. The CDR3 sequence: CASSDRGRDTQYF. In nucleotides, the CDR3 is TGTGCCAGCAGCGACAGGGGAAGGGATACGCAGTATTTT.

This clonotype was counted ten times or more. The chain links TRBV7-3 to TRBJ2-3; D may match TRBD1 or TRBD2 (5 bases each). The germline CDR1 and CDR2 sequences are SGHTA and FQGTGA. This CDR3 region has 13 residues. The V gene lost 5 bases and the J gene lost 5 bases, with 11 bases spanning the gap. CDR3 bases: TGTGCCAGCAGCCGAGGGACCGGAGATACGCAGTATTTT. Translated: CASSRGTGDTQYF.

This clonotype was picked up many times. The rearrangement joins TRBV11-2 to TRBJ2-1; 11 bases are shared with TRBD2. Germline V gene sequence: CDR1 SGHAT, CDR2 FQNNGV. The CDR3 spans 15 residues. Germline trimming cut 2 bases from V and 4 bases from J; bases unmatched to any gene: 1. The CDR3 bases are TGTGCCAGCAGCTTAAGACTAGCGGGATACAATGAGCAGTTCTTC. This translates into CASSLRLAGYNEQFF.

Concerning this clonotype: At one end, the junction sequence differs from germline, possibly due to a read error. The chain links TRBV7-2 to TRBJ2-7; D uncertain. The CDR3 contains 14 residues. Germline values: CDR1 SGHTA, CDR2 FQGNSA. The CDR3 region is CANSSYTTAREQYF. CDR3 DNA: TGTGCCAACAGCTCCTATACGACGGCCCGCGAGCAGTACTTC.

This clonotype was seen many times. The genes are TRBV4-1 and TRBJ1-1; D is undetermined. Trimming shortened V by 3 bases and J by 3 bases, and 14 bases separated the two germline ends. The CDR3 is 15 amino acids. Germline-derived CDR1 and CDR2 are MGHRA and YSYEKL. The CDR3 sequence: CASSHRGGEDTEAFF. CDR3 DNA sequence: TGCGCCAGCAGCCATCGCGGAGGTGAGGACACTGAAGCTTTCTTT.

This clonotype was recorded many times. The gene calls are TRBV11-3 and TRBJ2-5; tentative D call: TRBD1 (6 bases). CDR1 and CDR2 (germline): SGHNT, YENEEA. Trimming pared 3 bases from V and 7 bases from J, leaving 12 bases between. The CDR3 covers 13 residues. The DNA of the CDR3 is TGTGCCAGCAGCTTTAGGGGGTCGGGGACCCAGTACTTC. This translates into CASSFRGSGTQYF.

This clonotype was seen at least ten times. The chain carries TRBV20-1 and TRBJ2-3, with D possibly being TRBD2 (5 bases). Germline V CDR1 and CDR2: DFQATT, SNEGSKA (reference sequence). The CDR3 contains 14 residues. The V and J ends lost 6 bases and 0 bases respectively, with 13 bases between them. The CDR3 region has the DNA TGCAGTGCAAAGGGTCGCGGGAGCACAGATACGCAGTATTTT. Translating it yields CSAKGRGSTDTQYF.

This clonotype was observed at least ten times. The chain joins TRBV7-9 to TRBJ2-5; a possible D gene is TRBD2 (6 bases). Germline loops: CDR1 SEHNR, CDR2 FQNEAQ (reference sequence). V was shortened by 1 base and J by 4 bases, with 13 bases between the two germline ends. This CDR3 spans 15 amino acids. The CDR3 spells CASSLGLGGGETQYF. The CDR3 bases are TGTGCCAGCAGCTTAGGTCTGGGAGGAGGAGAGACCCAGTACTTC.

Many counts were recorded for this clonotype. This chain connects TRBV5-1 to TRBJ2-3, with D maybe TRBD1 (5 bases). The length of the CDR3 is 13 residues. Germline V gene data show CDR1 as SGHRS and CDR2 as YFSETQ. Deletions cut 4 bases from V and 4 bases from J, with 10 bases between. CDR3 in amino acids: CASSQGGSDTQYF. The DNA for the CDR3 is TGCGCCAGCAGCCAGGGCGGTTCAGATACGCAGTATTTT.

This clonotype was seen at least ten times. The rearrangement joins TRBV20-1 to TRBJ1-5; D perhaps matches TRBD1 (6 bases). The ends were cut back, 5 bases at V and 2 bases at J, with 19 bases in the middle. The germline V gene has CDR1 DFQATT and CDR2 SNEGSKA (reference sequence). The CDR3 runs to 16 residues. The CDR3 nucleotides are TGCAGTGCTGGGGATGGGGGGGGCCACGGCAATCAGCCCCAGCATTTT. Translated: CSAGDGGGHGNQPQHF.

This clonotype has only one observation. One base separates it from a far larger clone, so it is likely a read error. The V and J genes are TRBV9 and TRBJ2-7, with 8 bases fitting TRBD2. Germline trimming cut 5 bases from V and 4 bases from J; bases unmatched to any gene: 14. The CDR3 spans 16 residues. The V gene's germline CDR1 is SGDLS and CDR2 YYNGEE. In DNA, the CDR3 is TGTGCCAGCAGTTTATCGGGTAGCGGGGATGTTTACGAGCAGTACTTC. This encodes CASSLSGSGDVYEQYF.

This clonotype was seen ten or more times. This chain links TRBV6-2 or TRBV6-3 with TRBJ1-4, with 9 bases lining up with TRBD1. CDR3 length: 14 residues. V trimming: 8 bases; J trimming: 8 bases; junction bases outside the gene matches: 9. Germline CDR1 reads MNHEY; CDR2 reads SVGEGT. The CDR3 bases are TGTGCCAGCTTCTTGGGACAGGGAAACGAAAAACTGTTTTTT. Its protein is CASFLGQGNEKLFF.

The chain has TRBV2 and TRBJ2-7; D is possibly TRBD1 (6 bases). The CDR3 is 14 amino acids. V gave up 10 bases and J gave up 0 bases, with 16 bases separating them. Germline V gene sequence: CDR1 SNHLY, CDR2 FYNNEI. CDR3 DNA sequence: TGTGCCATACGAGGACAGCCTCCCTCCTACGAGCAGTACTTC. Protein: CAIRGQPPSYEQYF.

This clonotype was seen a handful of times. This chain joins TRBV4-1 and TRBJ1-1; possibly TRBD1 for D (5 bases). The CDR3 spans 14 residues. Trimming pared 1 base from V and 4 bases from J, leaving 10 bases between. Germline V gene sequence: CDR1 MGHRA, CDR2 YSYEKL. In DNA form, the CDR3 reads TGCGCCAGCAGCCAAGTTGGGGCCAGCACTGAAGCTTTCTTT. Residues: CASSQVGASTEAFF.

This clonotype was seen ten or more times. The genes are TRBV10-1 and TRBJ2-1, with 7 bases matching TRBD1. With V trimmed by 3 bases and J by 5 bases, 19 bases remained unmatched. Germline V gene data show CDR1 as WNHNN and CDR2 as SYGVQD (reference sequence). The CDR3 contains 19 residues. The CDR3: CASSDSDRFVDYRDNEQFF. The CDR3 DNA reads TGCGCCAGCAGTGATTCGGACAGGTTTGTGGATTACAGGGACAATGAGCAGTTCTTC.

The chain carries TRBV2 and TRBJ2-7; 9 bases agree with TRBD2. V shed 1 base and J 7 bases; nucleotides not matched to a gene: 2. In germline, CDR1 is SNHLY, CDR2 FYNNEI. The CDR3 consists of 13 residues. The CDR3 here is CASSEGLAGEQYF. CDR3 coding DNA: TGTGCCAGCAGTGAAGGTCTAGCGGGGGAGCAGTACTTC.

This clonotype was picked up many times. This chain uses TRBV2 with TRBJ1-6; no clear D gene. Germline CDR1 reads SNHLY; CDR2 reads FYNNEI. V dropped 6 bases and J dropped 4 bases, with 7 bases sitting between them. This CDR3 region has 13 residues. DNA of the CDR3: TGTGCCAGCAGGATACAGTATAATTCACCCCTCCACTTT. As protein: CASRIQYNSPLHF.

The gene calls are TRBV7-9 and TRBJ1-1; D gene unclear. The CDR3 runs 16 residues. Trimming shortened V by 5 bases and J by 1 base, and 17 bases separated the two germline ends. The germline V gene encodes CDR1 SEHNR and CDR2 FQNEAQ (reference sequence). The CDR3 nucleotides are TGTGCCAGCAGCGATGATGAGACATCCCGGAACACTGAAGCTTTCTTT. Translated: CASSDDETSRNTEAFF.

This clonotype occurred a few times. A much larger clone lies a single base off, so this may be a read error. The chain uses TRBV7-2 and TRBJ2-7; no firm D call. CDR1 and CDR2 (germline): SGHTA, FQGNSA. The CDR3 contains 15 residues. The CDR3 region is CASSLSGSFYYGQYF. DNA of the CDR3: TGTGCCAGCAGCTTATCAGGCAGCTTCTACTACGGGCAGTACTTC.